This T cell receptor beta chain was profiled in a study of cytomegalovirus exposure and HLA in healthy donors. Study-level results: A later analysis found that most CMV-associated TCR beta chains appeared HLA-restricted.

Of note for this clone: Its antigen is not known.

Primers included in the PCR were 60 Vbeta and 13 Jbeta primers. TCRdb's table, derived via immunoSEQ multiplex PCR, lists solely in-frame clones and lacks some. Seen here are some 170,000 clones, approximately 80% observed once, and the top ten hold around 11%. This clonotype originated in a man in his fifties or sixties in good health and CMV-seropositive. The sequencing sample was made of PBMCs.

In DNA form, the CDR3 reads TGTGCCAGCAGCACGGCGGGTAGCGGGAACACCGGGGAGCTGTTTTTT. It is translated as CASSTAGSGNTGELFF. This chain links TRBV7-9 with TRBJ2-2; D is perhaps TRBD2 (6 bases). This CDR3 contains 16 residues. Germline assignment: CDR1 SEHNR and CDR2 FQNEAQ (reference sequence). With 5 bases removed from V and 1 base from J, the gap between germline ends came to 14 bases.